The present T cell receptor beta chain was sequenced within a study of PD-L1 blockade in urothelial cancer. Regarding the study as a whole: Better survival was predicted by below-median pretreatment blood TCR clonality. In blood at 3 weeks, tumor-associated clones expanded more among patients with durable benefit.

Turning to this clone: The antigen is not known.

Time point defined: pretreatment peripheral blood. Here immunoSEQ multiplex PCR was the method, and the copy in TCRdb shows in-frame clones only, minus some. The sample has 87,000 or so clones, around 83% seen once. The germline V gene encodes CDR1 GTSNPN and CDR2 SVGIG (reference sequence). The CDR3 has 12 amino acids. V shed 3 bases and J shed 6 bases, with 12 bases lying between them. This TCR was sampled from a man aged 55-75 years with urothelial cancer. J is TRBJ2-7 and V is TRBV30; D call uncertain. The sample in question was PBMCs, obtained around atezolizumab (anti-PD-L1) treatment. CDR3 coding DNA: TGTGCCTGGAGCTATGATCCAGGCGAGCAGTACTTC. Amino acids: CAWSYDPGEQYF.